The 22 T cell receptor beta chains presented below share a single source sample, sequenced in a study of shared clonotypes between healthy human individuals. Assay used: immunoSEQ multiplex PCR; TCRdb lists only in-frame clones, some missing. Among more than 850,000 clones, approximately 80% were seen once, and the ten largest hold approximately 0.5%. The sample was memory CD4+ T cells from PBMCs. As for subset: CD45RA-negative fraction. The receptors here all came from a man between 18 and 35 years old in good health. Some clones in this sample may be carry-over from other donors' samples.

On this clone: This sequence is one base from a far larger clone and is likely a read error. The chain employs TRBV6-1 and TRBJ1-1; no clear D. The germline V gene has CDR1 MNHNS and CDR2 SASEGT. The CDR3 consists of 13 residues. The V and J ends lost 7 bases and 10 bases respectively, with 19 bases between them. CDR3 nucleotides: TGTGCCAGCATCCAATTGCGGACCACGATAGCTTTCTTT. Translation: CASIQLRTTIAFF.

The chain employs TRBV19 and TRBJ2-5, with TRBD1 matching 7 bases. The CDR3 is 17 amino acids. The junction had 14 bases not matched to a gene; V was cut back by 3 bases and J by 4 bases. Germline values: CDR1 LNHDA, CDR2 SQIVND (reference sequence). CDR3 amino acids: CASSIGTDTQVGETQYF. CDR3 coding DNA: TGTGCCAGTAGTATTGGGACAGATACACAAGTCGGAGAGACCCAGTACTTC.

The rearrangement links TRBV7-2 to TRBJ2-5, with D unclear. The CDR3 consists of 16 residues. Germline CDR1 reads SGHTA; CDR2 reads FQGNSA. Trimming shortened V by 3 bases and J by 4 bases, and 18 bases separated the two germline ends. The DNA for the CDR3 is TGTGCCAGCAGCTTCCTCACACAAGCACCTCGAGAGACCCAGTACTTC. It specifies CASSFLTQAPRETQYF.

The chain couples TRBV7-8 to TRBJ2-5; possible D gene TRBD2, 5 bases. Germline-derived CDR1 and CDR2 are SGHVS and FQNEAQ. The CDR3 sequence is 13 residues long. V lost 6 bases and J lost 5, with 13 bases in between. The CDR3 protein is CASRELGRETQYF. CDR3 coding DNA: TGTGCCAGCAGGGAACTAGGGCGGGAGACCCAGTACTTC.

This clone was observed a single time. The V call is TRBV9, the J call TRBJ2-5; D may correspond to TRBD1 or TRBD2 (6 bases each). This CDR3 spans 15 amino acids. CDR1 and CDR2 from the germline V gene are SGDLS and YYNGEE. Trimming cost V 7 bases and J 4 bases, with 20 bases left between them. The CDR3 loop is CASCKGGSQGETQYF. CDR3 coding DNA: TGTGCCAGCTGTAAAGGGGGGAGTCAAGGAGAGACCCAGTACTTC.

This clone was observed a handful of times. The V gene is TRBV9, the J gene TRBJ2-3; TRBD2 aligns across 10 bases. Germline-derived CDR1 and CDR2 are SGDLS and YYNGEE. After removal of 6 bases from V and 2 bases from J, the junction contained 3 bases not matched to a gene. CDR3 length: 14 residues. CDR3 nucleotide sequence: TGTGCCAGCAAAACTAGCGGGGACACAGATACGCAGTATTTT. It translates to CASKTSGDTDTQYF.

This clone was picked up a small number of times. This chain links TRBV2 with TRBJ1-2; D is ambiguous. CDR3 length: 13 residues. Germline values: CDR1 SNHLY, CDR2 FYNNEI. Trimming removed 7 bases from V and 4 bases from J, with 13 bases in between. CDR3 residues: CASKRAEAYGYTF. The CDR3 nucleotides are TGTGCCAGCAAGAGGGCGGAAGCCTATGGCTACACCTTC.

V usage is TRBV5-1 and J usage is TRBJ2-1; TRBD2 aligns across 12 bases. The J segment lost 7 bases and the V segment lost 2 bases, leaving 7 bases of the junction unmatched. CDR1 SGHRS and CDR2 YFSETQ come from the germline V gene. The CDR3 is 16 amino acids. Here the CDR3 DNA reads TGCGCCAGCAGCTTCCTAGCGGGAGGGCCTGGTAATGAGCAGTTCTTC. It yields the protein CASSFLAGGPGNEQFF.

The sample holds many counts of this clone. This rearrangement joins TRBV9 to TRBJ2-2; 8 bases align to TRBD2. Trimming cost V 5 bases and J 6 bases; bases outside gene matches: 6. Germline CDR1 and CDR2: SGDLS and YYNGEE. The CDR3 consists of 14 residues. The CDR3 bases are TGTGCCAGCAGACGGGAGGGCCTCTCCGGGGAGCTGTTTTTT. It translates to CASRREGLSGELFF.

This clone was detected only a few times. The V call is TRBV10-3, the J call TRBJ2-7, with 11 bases matching TRBD2. V shed 10 bases, J shed 3 bases, and the junction held 11 bases outside the gene matches. This CDR3 region has 15 residues. CDR1 ENHRY and CDR2 SYGVKD come from the germline V gene. The CDR3 nucleotides are TGTGCCACCCTTTCTTCCGGGACTAGCGGCTACGAGCAGTACTTC. This codes for CATLSSGTSGYEQYF.

This sequence joins TRBV7-2 and TRBJ2-1; 9 nucleotides agree with TRBD2. The J segment lost 4 bases and the V segment lost 4 bases, leaving 8 bases of the junction unmatched. Per germline, CDR1 SGHTA and CDR2 FQGNSA. The CDR3 is 16 amino acids. The CDR3 loop reads CASSSVAGAGYNEQFF. The CDR3 DNA is TGTGCCAGCAGCTCCGTAGCGGGAGCGGGGTACAATGAGCAGTTCTTC.

The chain is built from TRBV2 and TRBJ2-1, with TRBD1 identical over 9 bases. The CDR3 length is 14 residues. J was trimmed by 8 bases and V by 4 bases; bases with no gene match: 6. The germline V gene encodes CDR1 SNHLY and CDR2 FYNNEI. The CDR3 reads CASSGTGARYEQFF. CDR3 nucleotide sequence: TGTGCCAGCAGTGGGACAGGGGCGAGGTATGAGCAGTTCTTC.

V gene TRBV29-1 combines with J gene TRBJ2-7, with 8 bases aligning to TRBD1. Germline V gives CDR1 SQVTM, CDR2 ANQGSEA. The CDR3 is 14 amino acids. Germline trimming cut 6 bases from V and 0 bases from J; bases unmatched to any gene: 7. In DNA, the CDR3 is TGCAGCGTGAGGACAGGGTTAAGCTCCTACGAGCAGTACTTC. The encoded protein is CSVRTGLSSYEQYF.

Comment on this clone: A much larger clone lies one base from this, so it may be a read error. The rearrangement uses TRBV2 and TRBJ2-7; D is unresolved. Germline V gene data show CDR1 as SNHLY and CDR2 as FYNNEI. The CDR3 has 11 residues. V was cut by 5 bases and J by 2 bases, with 4 bases left in between. CDR3 coding DNA: TGTGCCAGCAGTAAGACCTACGAGCAGTACTTC. It codes for CASSKTYEQYF. Combining the CDR3 with reference TRBV2 and TRBJ2-7 gives the whole variable domain EPEVTQTPSHQVTQMGQEVILRCVPISNHLYFYWYRQILGQKVEFLVSFYNNEISEKSEIFDDQFSVERPDGSNFTLKIRSTKLEDSAMYFCASSKTYEQYFGPGTRLTVT.

The V and J genes are TRBV7-2 and TRBJ2-3; D gene uncertain. This CDR3 has 14 amino acids. V lost 3 bases and J 0 bases, leaving 7 bases between the germline ends. CDR1 and CDR2 from the germline V gene are SGHTA and FQGNSA. DNA for the CDR3: TGTGCCAGCAGCTTCCTACGGAGCACAGATACGCAGTATTTT. This gives the protein CASSFLRSTDTQYF. The complete variable domain, with remaining parts taken from reference TRBV7-2 and TRBJ2-3, reads GAGVSQSPSNKVTEKGKDVELRCDPISGHTALYWYRQSLGQGLEFLIYFQGNSAPDKSGLPSDRFSAERTGGSVSTLTIQRTQQEDSAVYLCASSFLRSTDTQYFGPGTRLTVL.

The rearrangement joins TRBV11-2 to TRBJ1-5; D unclear. Germline lookup yields CDR1 SGHAT and CDR2 FQNNGV. The CDR3 runs 15 residues. Trimming took off 2 bases at V and 1 base at J, with 9 bases between the two ends. The DNA of the CDR3 is TGTGCCAGCAGCTTAACTGGACTAAGCAATCAGCCCCAGCATTTT. The encoded protein is CASSLTGLSNQPQHF.

The sample holds a few counts of this clone. The genes are TRBV4-1 and TRBJ1-5; D remains unclear. Trimming took off 3 bases at V and 5 bases at J, with 11 bases between the two ends. Germline CDR1 and CDR2: MGHRA and YSYEKL. The CDR3 has 14 residues. The CDR3 here is CASSHSGAHQPQHF. The DNA for the CDR3 is TGCGCCAGCAGCCACTCGGGAGCGCATCAGCCCCAGCATTTT.

V gene TRBV7-2 combines with J gene TRBJ2-3; D is uncertain. The germline V gene has CDR1 SGHTA and CDR2 FQGNSA. V lost 0 bases, J lost 3 bases, and 13 bases lay in between. The CDR3 consists of 16 residues. The CDR3, as DNA: TGTGCCAGCAGCTTAGCAACGGCTGGGGTTACAGATACGCAGTATTTT. Translation gives CASSLATAGVTDTQYF. Supplemented by reference TRBV7-2 and TRBJ2-3, the full variable domain reads GAGVSQSPSNKVTEKGKDVELRCDPISGHTALYWYRQSLGQGLEFLIYFQGNSAPDKSGLPSDRFSAERTGGSVSTLTIQRTQQEDSAVYLCASSLATAGVTDTQYFGPGTRLTVL.

CDR3 residues: CAWSADRPEQFF. Written as DNA, the CDR3 is TGTGCCTGGAGTGCGGACAGGCCAGAGCAGTTCTTC. The V call is TRBV30, the J call TRBJ2-1; 7 bases fit TRBD1. Per germline, CDR1 GTSNPN and CDR2 SVGIG (reference sequence). V was clipped by 1 base and J by 10 bases; unmatched bases: 4. The CDR3 runs to 12 residues.

The V call is TRBV28, the J call TRBJ2-7, with D perhaps TRBD2 (6 bases). The CDR3 is made up of 14 amino acids. V was trimmed by 6 bases and J by 6 bases, leaving 18 bases between them. The germline V gene encodes CDR1 MDHEN and CDR2 SYDVKM. This CDR3 reads CASSPASGPLEQYF. In nucleotides, the CDR3 is TGTGCCAGCAGCCCAGCGAGCGGGCCTCTCGAGCAGTACTTC.

This clone was picked up a small number of times. The same CDR3 is also encoded by other DNA sequences in this sample. V and J are TRBV28 and TRBJ1-2, with TRBD1 as a possible D gene (6 bases). The CDR3 length is 14 residues. Germline V CDR1 and CDR2: MDHEN, SYDVKM. V dropped 2 bases and J dropped 4 bases, with 11 bases sitting between them. CDR3 amino acids: CASSLEGGSYGYTF. The CDR3 DNA is TGTGCCAGCAGTTTAGAGGGGGGAAGCTATGGCTACACCTTC.

J is TRBJ1-1 and V is TRBV19; D is undetermined. Trimming left V 5 bases short and J 8 bases short, with 12 bases between. The V gene's germline CDR1 is LNHDA and CDR2 SQIVND (reference sequence). The CDR3 has 12 amino acids. In DNA, the CDR3 is TGTGCCAGTAGTCCCCATATGGGGGAAGCTTTCTTT. Translation gives CASSPHMGEAFF.